These T cell receptor beta chains were read from a single sample in a study of spatial heterogeneity in lung cancer. Using its own MiXCR run on the 5' RACE reads, TCRdb lists one record per CDR3 protein. This sample has some 5,000 distinct CDR3 sequences; around 7.1% occur once, and the top ten carry over 15%. The sample consisted of lung tumor tissue, taken at surgery. The receptors were sampled from a male donor with early-stage non-small cell lung cancer. Both conserved end residues are part of each CDR3. D genes are given only for firm matches. Clone size is not always given. Where it is, it says once, few, many or a class for expanded clones.

D gene: -
V gene: TRBV20-1
J gene: TRBJ2-5
clone size: -
CDR3 DNA: TGCAGTGCTATAGGCGCCCTGCTAGAGACCCAGTACTTC
CDR3 protein: CSAIGALLETQYF

D gene: -
V gene: TRBV7-2
J gene: TRBJ2-4
clone size: few
CDR3 DNA: TGTGCCAGCAGCGATACCAAAAACATTCAGTACTTC
CDR3 protein: CASSDTKNIQYF

D gene: TRBD2
V gene: TRBV5-1
J gene: TRBJ2-6
clone size: medium-sized
CDR3 DNA: TGCGCCAGCAGCTTCGCTAGCGGGGGCTCTGGGGCCAACGTCCTGACTTTC
CDR3 protein: CASSFASGGSGANVLTF

D gene: TRBD1
V gene: TRBV3-1
J gene: TRBJ1-2
clone size: many
CDR3 DNA: TGTGCCAGCAGCCAAGTCGACAGGGGGCGCGACTATGGCTACACCTTC
CDR3 protein: CASSQVDRGRDYGYTF

D gene: -
V gene: TRBV11-2
J gene: TRBJ2-7
clone size: -
CDR3 DNA: TGTGCCAGCAGCCCTAGACTGCGGGAGCAGTACTTC
CDR3 protein: CASSPRLREQYF

D gene: TRBD1
V gene: TRBV5-6
J gene: TRBJ1-1
clone size: medium-sized
CDR3 DNA: TGTGCCAGCAGCCCGGGGGCCAGGGGGAGGAGAGCTTTCTTT
CDR3 protein: CASSPGARGRRAFF

D gene: -
V gene: TRBV2
J gene: TRBJ1-5
clone size: many
CDR3 DNA: TGTGCCAGCAGTGGTCAGGACCCGGGTAGCAATCAGCCCCAGCATTTT
CDR3 protein: CASSGQDPGSNQPQHF

D gene: -
V gene: TRBV6-5
J gene: TRBJ2-2
clone size: medium-sized
CDR3 DNA: TGTGCCAGCTGGTCGTCCGGGGAGCTGTTTTTT
CDR3 protein: CASWSSGELFF

D gene: -
V gene: TRBV7-6
J gene: TRBJ2-5
clone size: -
CDR3 DNA: TGTGCCAGCAGCTCATACGGGGCTAAAGAAGAGACCCAGTACTTC
CDR3 protein: CASSSYGAKEETQYF

D gene: TRBD1
V gene: TRBV3-1
J gene: TRBJ2-2
clone size: many
CDR3 DNA: TGTGCCAGCAGCCAGGTTCAGGGGGCGCAGAACACCGGGGAGCTGTTTTTT
CDR3 protein: CASSQVQGAQNTGELFF

D gene: -
V gene: TRBV6-5
J gene: TRBJ1-1
clone size: few
CDR3 DNA: TGTGCCAGCAGCCCCCGCGGATCCCGAACACTCAAATCCTTT
CDR3 protein: CASSPRGSRTLKSF

D gene: TRBD1
V gene: TRBV4-1
J gene: TRBJ1-2
clone size: few
CDR3 DNA: TGCGCCAGCAGCCAAGACCCCCAGGGGGATGGTGGCTACACCTTC
CDR3 protein: CASSQDPQGDGGYTF

D gene: -
V gene: TRBV6-5
J gene: TRBJ1-1
clone size: medium-sized
CDR3 DNA: TGTGCCAGCCTGACAGGGAACACTGAAGCTTTCTTT
CDR3 protein: CASLTGNTEAFF

D gene: -
V gene: TRBV5-6
J gene: TRBJ1-5
clone size: few
CDR3 DNA: TGTGCCAGCAGCTTAGGGTTTGATCAGCCCCAGCATTTT
CDR3 protein: CASSLGFDQPQHF

D gene: TRBD1
V gene: TRBV12-5
J gene: TRBJ2-7
clone size: many
CDR3 DNA: TGTGCTAGTGCCCGGACAGGGTCTGCCTACGAGCAGTACTTC
CDR3 protein: CASARTGSAYEQYF

D gene: TRBD1
V gene: TRBV7-9
J gene: TRBJ1-3
clone size: -
CDR3 DNA: TGTGCCAGCAGCTTGACAGGGCACACCATATATTTT
CDR3 protein: CASSLTGHTIYF

D gene: -
V gene: TRBV23-1
J gene: TRBJ2-5
clone size: medium-sized
CDR3 DNA: TGCGCCAGCAGTCAACCAGACAGGATGGAGACCCAGTACTTC
CDR3 protein: CASSQPDRMETQYF

D gene: -
V gene: TRBV29-1
J gene: TRBJ2-5
clone size: -
CDR3 DNA: TGCAGCGGGTCGACGTCTAGCGTTCGAGAGACCCAGTACTTC
CDR3 protein: CSGSTSSVRETQYF

D gene: -
V gene: TRBV6-2/TRBV6-3
J gene: TRBJ2-2
clone size: -
CDR3 DNA: TGTGCCAGCAGTGGGCGGACACCGAACACCGGGGAGCTGTTTTTT
CDR3 protein: CASSGRTPNTGELFF

D gene: -
V gene: TRBV4-1
J gene: TRBJ1-3
clone size: medium-sized
CDR3 DNA: TGCGCCAGCAGTATCAGGGGAGTCTCTGGAAACACCATATATTTT
CDR3 protein: CASSIRGVSGNTIYF